Below, 28 T cell receptor beta chains from the same sample are listed, as sequenced in a study of control samples from healthy donors and cancer patients (dated by TCRdb to 2020 to 2022). The method was the immunoSEQ multiplex PCR assay. TCRdb took this table from immuneACCESS and kept in-frame rearrangements with V and J called. Such tables lack part of the clones; where checked against another copy, unresolved V genes explain under half of the gap, and the rest is unexplained. In this sample the table shows about 160,000 clones, about 94% of which occur a single time. The top ten clones comprise about 14% of the sample. The sequenced material came from PBMCs. The receptors stem from a man aged 60-69 years with colorectal cancer.

The J gene is TRBJ1-1, the V gene TRBV6-1; D is uncertain. This CDR3 is 14 amino acids long. Germline CDR1 reads MNHNS; CDR2 reads SASEGT. V lost 2 bases to trimming and J lost 1 base, with 8 bases between them. The CDR3 coding sequence is TGTGCCAGCAGTGAAAGGGCGGGGAACACTGAAGCTTTCTTT. Amino acids: CASSERAGNTEAFF.

The chain has TRBV11-2 and TRBJ2-5; the D is unclear. The V end was cut by 3 bases, the J end by 3 bases, with 5 bases between. This CDR3 is 12 amino acids long. CDR1 and CDR2 (germline): SGHAT, FQNNGV. CDR3 amino acids: CASSFAKETQYF. CDR3 nucleotide sequence: TGTGCCAGCAGCTTCGCAAAAGAGACCCAGTACTTC.

This clone was observed once. The J gene is TRBJ2-7, the V gene TRBV4-3, with D perhaps given as TRBD1 or TRBD2 (6 bases each). There are 16 residues in the CDR3. V lost 0 bases to trimming and J lost 2 bases, with 14 bases between them. CDR1 is LGHNA and CDR2 is YSLEER in the germline V gene. The CDR3 spells CASSQDWTGATYEQYF. As DNA, the CDR3 is TGCGCCAGCAGCCAAGATTGGACGGGGGCAACCTACGAGCAGTACTTC.

The J gene is TRBJ1-1, the V gene TRBV3-1 (or the pseudogene TRBV3-2), with D possibly being TRBD1 (5 bases). The CDR3 sequence is 14 residues long. V lost 4 bases and J lost 1, with 10 bases in between. CDR1 is LGHDT and CDR2 is YNNKEL in the germline V gene (reference sequence). For the CDR3, the DNA is TGTGCCAGCAGCCCCGACAGAGCGAACACTGAAGCTTTCTTT. Translated, it gives CASSPDRANTEAFF.

The genes are TRBV11-3 and TRBJ2-3, with 12 bases fitting TRBD1. This CDR3 has 17 residues. Per germline, CDR1 SGHNT and CDR2 YENEEA. The ends lost 3 bases at V and 4 bases at J; junction bases unmatched: 8. The CDR3 DNA is TGTGCCAGCAGCTTCAACGGGGGACAGGGGGCCCCAGATACGCAGTATTTT. Its translation: CASSFNGGQGAPDTQYF. The whole variable domain, remainder taken from reference TRBV11-3 and TRBJ2-3, is EAGVVQSPRYKIIEKKQPVAFWCNPISGHNTLYWYLQNLGQGPELLIRYENEEAVDDSQLPKDRFSAERLKGVDSTLKIQPAELGDSAVYLCASSFNGGQGAPDTQYFGPGTRLTVL.

The chain combines TRBV5-1 with TRBJ2-3; D possibly corresponds to TRBD1 (5 bases). V gave up 0 bases and J gave up 6 bases, with 11 bases separating them. Germline values: CDR1 SGHRS, CDR2 YFSETQ. CDR3 length: 14 residues. The CDR3 loop reads CASSLEQAADTQYF. CDR3 sequence (DNA): TGCGCCAGCAGCTTGGAACAGGCTGCGGATACGCAGTATTTT. The full variable domain, its missing parts supplied by reference TRBV5-1 and TRBJ2-3, is KAGVTQTPRYLIKTRGQQVTLSCSPISGHRSVSWYQQTPGQGLQFLFEYFSETQRNKGNFPGRFSGRQFSNSRSEMNVSTLELGDSALYLCASSLEQAADTQYFGPGTRLTVL.

The chain couples TRBV6-5 to TRBJ2-7; D is perhaps TRBD1 (6 bases). V lost 4 bases and J 5 bases, leaving 18 bases between the germline ends. The length of the CDR3 is 15 residues. From germline, CDR1 is MNHEY and CDR2 SVGAGI. The CDR3 protein is CASSSFRGLRNEQYF. The CDR3, as DNA: TGTGCCAGCAGTTCCTTCAGGGGCCTAAGGAACGAGCAGTACTTC.

The rearrangement uses TRBV30 and TRBJ2-3; the D call may be TRBD1 or TRBD2 (5 bases each). The length of the CDR3 is 13 residues. In germline, CDR1 is GTSNPN, CDR2 SVGIG (reference sequence). V was cut by 2 bases and J by 2 bases, with 8 bases left in between. The CDR3 protein is CAWSSGTTDTQYF. CDR3 DNA sequence: TGTGCCTGGAGTAGTGGGACCACAGATACGCAGTATTTT.

The V gene is TRBV3-1 (or the pseudogene TRBV3-2), the J gene TRBJ1-2; D is uncertain. V was cut by 0 bases and J by 1 base, with 6 bases left in between. The CDR3 has 14 amino acids. In germline, CDR1 is LGHDT, CDR2 YNNKEL (reference sequence). This chain's CDR3 is CASSQETVNYGYTF. DNA for the CDR3: TGTGCCAGCAGCCAAGAGACCGTTAACTATGGCTACACCTTC.

The DNA for the CDR3 is TGTGCCAGCAGTTACTCTGTGCCCGGGGGCAGTCAGCCCCAGCATTTT. Translation: CASSYSVPGGSQPQHF. V and J are TRBV6-5 and TRBJ1-5; TRBD1 is a possible D gene (6 bases). V was pared by 0 bases and J by 6 bases, with 15 bases between. The CDR3 totals 16 residues. The V gene's germline CDR1 is MNHEY and CDR2 SVGAGI.

The chain uses TRBV24-1 and TRBJ2-5, with TRBD1 identical over 7 bases. Looked up from germline, CDR1 is KGHDR and CDR2 is SFDVKD. CDR3 length: 15 amino acids. J was trimmed by 0 bases and V by 2 bases; bases with no gene match: 2. The CDR3 is CATSDSDRNQETQYF. Here the CDR3 DNA reads TGTGCCACCAGTGATTCGGACAGGAACCAAGAGACCCAGTACTTC.

The V and J genes are TRBV9 and TRBJ2-3; the D gene could be TRBD1 or TRBD2 (5 bases each). CDR3 length: 15 residues. Trimming removed 0 bases at V and 1 base at J, with 9 bases between. The V gene's germline CDR1 is SGDLS and CDR2 YYNGEE. The CDR3 nucleotides are TGTGCCAGCAGCGTAGATCGAGGGGGCACAGATACGCAGTATTTT. It yields the protein CASSVDRGGTDTQYF.

This chain uses TRBV19 with TRBJ1-1; possible D gene TRBD1, 5 bases. This CDR3 spans 15 amino acids. Germline V gene sequence: CDR1 LNHDA, CDR2 SQIVND (reference sequence). V shed 5 bases and J shed 11 bases, with 24 bases lying between them. CDR3: CASSSGFRDLPLAFF. The CDR3 coding sequence is TGTGCCAGTAGTTCGGGATTCAGGGATCTGCCGCTGGCTTTCTTT.

This clone is a singleton in its sample. This chain connects TRBV5-1 to TRBJ2-3; the D gene is possibly TRBD2 (6 bases). The CDR3 is 13 residues long. Trimming took 6 bases from V and 2 from J, leaving 10 bases between them. The V gene's germline CDR1 is SGHRS and CDR2 YFSETQ. In DNA form, the CDR3 reads TGCGCCAGCATGGGACTCCTCACAGATACGCAGTATTTT. It yields the protein CASMGLLTDTQYF. Complete variable domain (other parts from reference TRBV5-1 and TRBJ2-3): KAGVTQTPRYLIKTRGQQVTLSCSPISGHRSVSWYQQTPGQGLQFLFEYFSETQRNKGNFPGRFSGRQFSNSRSEMNVSTLELGDSALYLCASMGLLTDTQYFGPGTRLTVL.

The V gene is TRBV12-3 or TRBV12-4, the J gene TRBJ1-5; D is perhaps TRBD1 (5 bases). V shed 1 base and J shed 9 bases, with 10 bases lying between them. There are 13 residues in the CDR3. In nucleotides, the CDR3 is TGTGCCAGCAGTTTAGAGTGGGGGGGGCCCCAGCATTTT. Translated: CASSLEWGGPQHF.

The gene calls are TRBV28 and TRBJ2-1; possible D gene TRBD2, 6 bases. The germline V gene encodes CDR1 MDHEN and CDR2 SYDVKM. Between the trimmed V and J ends, which lost 5 bases and 3 bases, there was a span of 11 bases. This CDR3 region has 14 residues. DNA for the CDR3: TGTGCCAGCAGTACCCCCGGGGGCTACAATGAGCAGTTCTTC. This gives the protein CASSTPGGYNEQFF.

V gene TRBV5-1 combines with J gene TRBJ1-4; D possibly corresponds to TRBD1 (6 bases). CDR1 is SGHRS and CDR2 is YFSETQ in the germline V gene. The CDR3 runs to 17 residues. Trimming cost V 0 bases and J 4 bases, with 16 bases left between them. CDR3 DNA: TGCGCCAGCAGCTTGGGGCCCCAGGGGAGGATTAATGAAAAACTGTTTTTT. Translating it yields CASSLGPQGRINEKLFF.

J is TRBJ1-5 and V is TRBV4-1; TRBD1 aligns across 9 bases. The V gene end was trimmed by 4 bases and the J gene end by 5 bases; junction bases not matched to a gene: 9. The CDR3 extends over 16 amino acids. Germline CDR1 and CDR2: MGHRA and YSYEKL. The CDR3 sequence: CASSLLARDRDQPQHF. The CDR3 DNA reads TGCGCCAGCAGCCTTCTCGCCCGGGACAGGGATCAGCCCCAGCATTTT.

This clone was seen more than once but under ten times. The V and J genes are TRBV23-1 and TRBJ1-1; D remains ambiguous. TRBV23-1 is an ORF, with its function uncertain. Trimming removed 7 bases at V and 6 bases at J, with 0 bases between. The CDR3 is made up of 8 amino acids. CDR3 nucleotides: TGCGCCAGCACTGAAGCTTTCTTT. Translation gives CASTEAFF.

The gene calls are TRBV19 and TRBJ1-1; unclear D gene. CDR1 LNHDA and CDR2 SQIVND come from the germline V gene (reference sequence). The CDR3 totals 14 residues. V shed 5 bases and J shed 4 bases, with 14 bases lying between them. This CDR3 reads CASSLNRRRTEAFF. CDR3 nucleotide sequence: TGTGCCAGTAGTTTGAATAGGCGCCGCACTGAAGCTTTCTTT.

The CDR3: CAWSPGTSYEQYF. The CDR3 DNA sequence: TGTGCCTGGAGCCCCGGGACCTCCTACGAGCAGTACTTC. V usage is TRBV30 and J usage is TRBJ2-7; D is perhaps TRBD1 or TRBD2 (5 bases each). The CDR3 is 13 amino acids. V gave up 3 bases and J gave up 0 bases, with 9 bases separating them. Germline lookup yields CDR1 GTSNPN and CDR2 SVGIG (reference sequence).

The chain couples TRBV9 to TRBJ1-5, with a tentative D call TRBD1 (6 bases). CDR1 SGDLS and CDR2 YYNGEE come from the germline V gene. This CDR3 has 15 residues. V lost 4 bases and J 0 bases, leaving 11 bases between the germline ends. CDR3 residues: CASSSDSYSNQPQHF. The CDR3 DNA reads as TGTGCCAGCAGCTCGGACAGTTATAGCAATCAGCCCCAGCATTTT.

This clone was seen only a few times. The V and J genes are TRBV19 and TRBJ1-6, with unresolved D. Germline V gene data show CDR1 as LNHDA and CDR2 as SQIVND (reference sequence). The CDR3 is 12 amino acids. Trimming stripped 5 bases from V and 8 bases from J, with 7 bases between. The chain's CDR3 is CASSGPDSPLHF. CDR3 bases: TGTGCCAGTAGTGGCCCGGATTCACCCCTCCACTTT.

The chain has TRBV10-3 and TRBJ1-6; 8 bases are shared with TRBD1. The V gene's germline CDR1 is ENHRY and CDR2 SYGVKD. CDR3 size: 16 residues. Unmatched junction bases numbered 9, after V lost 3 bases and J lost 8 bases. CDR3 sequence (DNA): TGTGCCATCAGTGATGGGGACAGGCTCTCTCATTCACCCCTCCACTTT. Its protein product is CAISDGDRLSHSPLHF.

The chain couples TRBV5-8 to TRBJ2-7; D might be TRBD1 or TRBD2, each matching 6 bases. The germline gives CDR1 SGHTS, CDR2 YDEGEE. The length of the CDR3 is 13 residues. Trimming pared 1 base from V and 9 bases from J, leaving 14 bases between. The CDR3 is CASSLWGKGGQYF. The CDR3 coding sequence is TGTGCCAGCAGCTTGTGGGGGAAGGGGGGGCAGTACTTC.

The J gene is TRBJ2-6, the V gene TRBV6-5; no clear D. Trimming took 4 bases from V and 2 from J, leaving 6 bases between them. Germline V gives CDR1 MNHEY, CDR2 SVGAGI. This CDR3 spans 14 amino acids. The CDR3 DNA sequence: TGTGCCAGCAGTTCAGTTACTGGGGCCAACGTCCTGACTTTC. Amino acids: CASSSVTGANVLTF.

J is TRBJ1-2 and V is TRBV7-9; a possible D gene is TRBD1 (5 bases). CDR3 size: 13 residues. V gave up 3 bases and J gave up 5 bases, with 10 bases separating them. Germline CDR1 and CDR2: SEHNR and FQNEAQ (reference sequence). The CDR3 DNA follows: TGTGCCAGCAGCTTGGTTCCAGGGTATGGCTACACCTTC. As protein: CASSLVPGYGYTF.

The DNA for the CDR3 is TGCGCCAGCAGCTCCTTTGGCGGGGGGAACTACAATGAGCAGTTCTTC. Amino acid sequence: CASSSFGGGNYNEQFF. This chain links TRBV5-1 with TRBJ2-1, with 8 bases lining up with TRBD2. The CDR3 extends over 16 amino acids. Germline CDR1 is SGHRS and CDR2 is YFSETQ. Losses at the gene ends were 3 bases for V and 3 bases for J; bases not matched to a gene: 8.